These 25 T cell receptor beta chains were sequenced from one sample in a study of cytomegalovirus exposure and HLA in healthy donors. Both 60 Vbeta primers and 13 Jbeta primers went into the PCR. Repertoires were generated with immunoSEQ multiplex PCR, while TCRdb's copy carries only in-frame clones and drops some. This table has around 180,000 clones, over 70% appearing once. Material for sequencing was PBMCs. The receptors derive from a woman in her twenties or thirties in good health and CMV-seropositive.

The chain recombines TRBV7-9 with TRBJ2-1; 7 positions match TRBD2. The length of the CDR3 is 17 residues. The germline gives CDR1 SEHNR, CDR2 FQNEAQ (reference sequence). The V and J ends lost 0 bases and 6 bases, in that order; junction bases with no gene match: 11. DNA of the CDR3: TGTGCCAGCAGCTTAGCGGGCGGCGGGAGCTTGGGCAATGAGCAGTTCTTC. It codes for CASSLAGGGSLGNEQFF.

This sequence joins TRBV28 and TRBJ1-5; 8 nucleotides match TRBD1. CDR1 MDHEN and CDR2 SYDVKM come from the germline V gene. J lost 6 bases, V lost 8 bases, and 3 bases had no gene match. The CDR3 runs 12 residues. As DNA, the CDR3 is TGTGCCAGCGGACAGGGTGGTCAGCCCCAGCATTTT. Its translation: CASGQGGQPQHF. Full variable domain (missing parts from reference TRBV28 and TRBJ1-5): DVKVTQSSRYLVKRTGEKVFLECVQDMDHENMFWYRQDPGLGLRLIYFSYDVKMKEKGDIPEGYSVSREKKERFSLILESASTNQTSMYLCASGQGGQPQHFGDGTRLSIL.

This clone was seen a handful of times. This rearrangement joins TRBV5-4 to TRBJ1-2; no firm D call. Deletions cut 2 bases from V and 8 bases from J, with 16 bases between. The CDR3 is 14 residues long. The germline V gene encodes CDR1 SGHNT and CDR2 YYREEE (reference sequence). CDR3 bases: TGTGCCAGCAGCTTTCCGTACTTAATTAGCGGCTACACCTTC. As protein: CASSFPYLISGYTF.

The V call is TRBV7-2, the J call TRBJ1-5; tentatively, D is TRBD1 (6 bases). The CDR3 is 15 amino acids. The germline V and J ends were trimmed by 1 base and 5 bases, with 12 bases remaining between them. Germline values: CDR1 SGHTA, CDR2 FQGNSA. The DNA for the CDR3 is TGTGCCAGCAGCTTAGGGGGGCAGGCCCATCAGCCCCAGCATTTT. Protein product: CASSLGGQAHQPQHF.

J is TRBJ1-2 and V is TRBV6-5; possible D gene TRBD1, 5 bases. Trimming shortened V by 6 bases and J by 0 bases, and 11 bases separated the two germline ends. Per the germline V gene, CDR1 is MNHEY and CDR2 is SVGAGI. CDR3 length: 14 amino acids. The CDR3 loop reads CASRQTRANYGYTF. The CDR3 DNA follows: TGTGCCAGCAGACAGACCAGGGCTAACTATGGCTACACCTTC.

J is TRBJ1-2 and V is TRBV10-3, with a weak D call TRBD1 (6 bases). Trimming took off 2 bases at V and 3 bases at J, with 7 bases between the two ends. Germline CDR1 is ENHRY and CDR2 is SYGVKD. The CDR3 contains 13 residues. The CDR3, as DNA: TGTGCCATCAGTGAGGACAGGTACTATGGCTACACCTTC. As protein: CAISEDRYYGYTF.

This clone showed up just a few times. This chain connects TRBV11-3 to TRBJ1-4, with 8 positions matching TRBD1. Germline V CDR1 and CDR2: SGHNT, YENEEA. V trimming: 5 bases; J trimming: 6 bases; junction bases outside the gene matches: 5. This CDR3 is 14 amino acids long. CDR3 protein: CASSTQGVYEKLFF. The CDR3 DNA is TGTGCCAGCAGCACACAGGGGGTCTATGAAAAACTGTTTTTT.

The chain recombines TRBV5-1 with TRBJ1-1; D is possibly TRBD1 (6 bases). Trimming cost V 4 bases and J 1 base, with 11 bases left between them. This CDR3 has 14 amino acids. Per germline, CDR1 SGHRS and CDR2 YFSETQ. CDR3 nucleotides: TGCGCCAGCAGCCCTGGACAGCCGAACACTGAAGCTTTCTTT. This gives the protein CASSPGQPNTEAFF. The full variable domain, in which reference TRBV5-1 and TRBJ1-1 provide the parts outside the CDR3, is KAGVTQTPRYLIKTRGQQVTLSCSPISGHRSVSWYQQTPGQGLQFLFEYFSETQRNKGNFPGRFSGRQFSNSRSEMNVSTLELGDSALYLCASSPGQPNTEAFFGQGTRLTVV.

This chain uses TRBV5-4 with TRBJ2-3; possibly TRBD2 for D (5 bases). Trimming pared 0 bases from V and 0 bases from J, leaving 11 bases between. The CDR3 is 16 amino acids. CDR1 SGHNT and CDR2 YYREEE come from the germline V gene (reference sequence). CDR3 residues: CASSLGRARSTDTQYF. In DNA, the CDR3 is TGTGCCAGCAGCTTGGGGCGGGCCCGGAGCACAGATACGCAGTATTTT.

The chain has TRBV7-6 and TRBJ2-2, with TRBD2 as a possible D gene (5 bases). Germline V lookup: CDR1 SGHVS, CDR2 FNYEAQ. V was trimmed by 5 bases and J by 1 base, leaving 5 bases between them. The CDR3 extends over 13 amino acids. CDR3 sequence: CASSRGNTGELFF. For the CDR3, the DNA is TGTGCCAGCAGCCGGGGGAACACCGGGGAGCTGTTTTTT.

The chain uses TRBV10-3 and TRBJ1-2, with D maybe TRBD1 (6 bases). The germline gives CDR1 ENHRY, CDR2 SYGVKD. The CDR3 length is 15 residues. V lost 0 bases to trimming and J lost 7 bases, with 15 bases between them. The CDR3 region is CAISESAGAGFGYTF. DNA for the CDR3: TGTGCCATCAGTGAGTCGGCAGGGGCGGGTTTTGGCTACACCTTC.

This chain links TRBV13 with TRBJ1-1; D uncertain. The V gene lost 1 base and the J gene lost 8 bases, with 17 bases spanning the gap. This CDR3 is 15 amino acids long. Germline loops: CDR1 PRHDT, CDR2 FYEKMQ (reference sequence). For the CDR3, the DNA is TGTGCCAGCAGCTTAGATATAGCGCCGGCCGTGGAAGCTTTCTTT. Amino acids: CASSLDIAPAVEAFF.

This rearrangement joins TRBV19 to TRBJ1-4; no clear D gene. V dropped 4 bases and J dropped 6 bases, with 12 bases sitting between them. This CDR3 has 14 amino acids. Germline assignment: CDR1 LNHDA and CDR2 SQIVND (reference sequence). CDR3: CASSNRVGHEKLFF. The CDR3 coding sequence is TGTGCCAGTAGTAACCGGGTTGGCCATGAAAAACTGTTTTTT.

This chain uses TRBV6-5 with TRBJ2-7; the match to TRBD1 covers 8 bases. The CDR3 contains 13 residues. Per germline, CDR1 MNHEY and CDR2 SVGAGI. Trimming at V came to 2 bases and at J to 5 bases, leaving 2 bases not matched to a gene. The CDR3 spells CASSYQGAHEQYF. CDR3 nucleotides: TGTGCCAGCAGTTACCAGGGGGCTCACGAGCAGTACTTC.

CDR3 nucleotides: TGTGCCAGCAGTGTTGACAGGAGCTCCTACGAGCAGTACTTC. Translated: CASSVDRSSYEQYF. The gene calls are TRBV2 and TRBJ2-7; perhaps TRBD1 as D (6 bases). The V and J ends lost 4 bases and 0 bases respectively, with 10 bases between them. The CDR3 has 14 residues. CDR1 is SNHLY, CDR2 FYNNEI, per germline.

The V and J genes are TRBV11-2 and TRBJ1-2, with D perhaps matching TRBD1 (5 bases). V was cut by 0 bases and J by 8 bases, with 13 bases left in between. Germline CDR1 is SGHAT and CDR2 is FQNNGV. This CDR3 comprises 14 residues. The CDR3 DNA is TGTGCCAGCAGCTTAGAGTTAAGGGGTGGAGGCTACACCTTC. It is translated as CASSLELRGGGYTF.

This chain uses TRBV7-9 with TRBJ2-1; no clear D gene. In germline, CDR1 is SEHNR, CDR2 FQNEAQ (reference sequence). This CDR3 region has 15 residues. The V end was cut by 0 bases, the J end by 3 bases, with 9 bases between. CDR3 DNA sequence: TGTGCCAGCAGCTTAGCGCTTTACTACTACAATGAGCAGTTCTTC. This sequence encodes CASSLALYYYNEQFF.

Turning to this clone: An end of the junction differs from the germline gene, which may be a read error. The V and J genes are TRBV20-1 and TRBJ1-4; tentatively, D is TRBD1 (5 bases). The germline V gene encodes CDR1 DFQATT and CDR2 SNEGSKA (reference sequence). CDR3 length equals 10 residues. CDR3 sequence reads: CSVRRVWDSF. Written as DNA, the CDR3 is TGCAGTGTCCGGAGAGTGTGGGACTCTTTT.

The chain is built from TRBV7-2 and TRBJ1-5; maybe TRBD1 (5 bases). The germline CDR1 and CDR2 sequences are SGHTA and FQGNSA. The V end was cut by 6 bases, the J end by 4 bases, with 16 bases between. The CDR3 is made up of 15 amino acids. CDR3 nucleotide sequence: TGTGCCAGCAGGTTGGGGGGGGTTGCGAATCAGCCCCAGCATTTT. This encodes CASRLGGVANQPQHF. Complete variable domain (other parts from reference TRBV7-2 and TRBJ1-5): GAGVSQSPSNKVTEKGKDVELRCDPISGHTALYWYRQSLGQGLEFLIYFQGNSAPDKSGLPSDRFSAERTGGSVSTLTIQRTQQEDSAVYLCASRLGGVANQPQHFGDGTRLSIL.

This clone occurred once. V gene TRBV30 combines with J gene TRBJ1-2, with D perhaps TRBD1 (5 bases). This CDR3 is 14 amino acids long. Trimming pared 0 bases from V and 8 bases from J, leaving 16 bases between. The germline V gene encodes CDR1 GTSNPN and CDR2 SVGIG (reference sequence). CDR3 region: CAWSVQVPSQGYTF. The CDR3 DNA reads TGTGCCTGGAGTGTACAGGTTCCGAGCCAGGGCTACACCTTC. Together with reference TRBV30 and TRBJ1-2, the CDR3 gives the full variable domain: SQTIHQWPATLVQPVGSPLSLECTVEGTSNPNLYWYRQAAGRGLQLLFYSVGIGQISSEVPQNLSASRPQDRQFILSSKKLLLSDSGFYLCAWSVQVPSQGYTFGSGTRLTVV.

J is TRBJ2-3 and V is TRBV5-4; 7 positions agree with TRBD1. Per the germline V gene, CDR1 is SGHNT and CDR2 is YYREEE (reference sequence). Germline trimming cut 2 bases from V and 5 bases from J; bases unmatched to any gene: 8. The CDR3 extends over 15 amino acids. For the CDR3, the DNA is TGTGCCAGCAGCTTCGGCCGAACAGGGGAAGATACGCAGTATTTT. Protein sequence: CASSFGRTGEDTQYF.

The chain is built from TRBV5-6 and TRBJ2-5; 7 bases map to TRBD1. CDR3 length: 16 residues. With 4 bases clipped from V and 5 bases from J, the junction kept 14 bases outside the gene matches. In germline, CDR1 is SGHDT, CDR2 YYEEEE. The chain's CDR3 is CASSRITLTGEETQYF. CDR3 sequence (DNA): TGTGCCAGCAGCCGGATTACTCTTACAGGGGAGGAGACCCAGTACTTC.

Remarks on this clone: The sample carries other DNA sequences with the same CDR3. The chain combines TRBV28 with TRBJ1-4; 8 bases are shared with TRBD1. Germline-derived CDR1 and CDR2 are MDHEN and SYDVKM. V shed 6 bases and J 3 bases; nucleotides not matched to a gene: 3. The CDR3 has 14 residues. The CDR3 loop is CASRTGGANEKLFF. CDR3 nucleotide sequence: TGTGCCAGCAGAACAGGGGGGGCTAATGAAAAACTGTTTTTT.

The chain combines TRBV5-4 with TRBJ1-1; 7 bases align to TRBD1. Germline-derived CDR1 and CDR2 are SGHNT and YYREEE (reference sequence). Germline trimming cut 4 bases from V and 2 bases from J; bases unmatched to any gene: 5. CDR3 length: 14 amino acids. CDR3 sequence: CASSPRQGNTEAFF. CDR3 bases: TGTGCCAGCAGCCCTCGACAGGGCAACACTGAAGCTTTCTTT.

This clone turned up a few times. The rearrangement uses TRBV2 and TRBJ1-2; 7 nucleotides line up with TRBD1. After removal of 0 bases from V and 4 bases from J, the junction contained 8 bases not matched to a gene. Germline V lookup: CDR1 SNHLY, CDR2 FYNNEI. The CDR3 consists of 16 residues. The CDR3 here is CASSEAHESGGYGYTF. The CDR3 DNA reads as TGTGCCAGCAGTGAAGCGCATGAGTCAGGGGGCTATGGCTACACCTTC.